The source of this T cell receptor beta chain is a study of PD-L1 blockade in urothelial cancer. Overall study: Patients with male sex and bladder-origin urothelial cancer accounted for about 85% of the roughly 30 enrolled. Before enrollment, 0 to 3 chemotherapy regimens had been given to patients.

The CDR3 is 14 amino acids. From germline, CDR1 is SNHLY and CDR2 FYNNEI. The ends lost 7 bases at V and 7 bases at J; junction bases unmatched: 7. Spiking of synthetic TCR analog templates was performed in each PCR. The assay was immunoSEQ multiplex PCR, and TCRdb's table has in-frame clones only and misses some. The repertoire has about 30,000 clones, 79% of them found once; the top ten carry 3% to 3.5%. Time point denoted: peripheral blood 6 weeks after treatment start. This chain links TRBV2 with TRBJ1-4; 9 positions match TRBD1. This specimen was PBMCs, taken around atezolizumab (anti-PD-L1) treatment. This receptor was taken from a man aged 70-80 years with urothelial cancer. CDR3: CASNSGQGSEKLFF. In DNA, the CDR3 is TGTGCCAGCAATTCGGGACAGGGTTCTGAAAAACTGTTTTTT.